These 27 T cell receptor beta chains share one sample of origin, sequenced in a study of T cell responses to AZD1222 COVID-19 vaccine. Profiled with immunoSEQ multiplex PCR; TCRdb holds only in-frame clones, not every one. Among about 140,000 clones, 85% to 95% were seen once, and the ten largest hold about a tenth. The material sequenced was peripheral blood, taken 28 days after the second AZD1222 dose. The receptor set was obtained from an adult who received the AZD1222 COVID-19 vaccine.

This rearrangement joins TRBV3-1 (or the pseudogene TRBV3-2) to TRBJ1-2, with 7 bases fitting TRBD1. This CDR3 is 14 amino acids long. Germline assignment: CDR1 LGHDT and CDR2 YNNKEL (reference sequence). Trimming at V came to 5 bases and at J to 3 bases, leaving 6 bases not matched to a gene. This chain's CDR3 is CASSITGVDYGYTF. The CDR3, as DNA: TGTGCCAGCAGCATCACAGGGGTCGACTATGGCTACACCTTC.

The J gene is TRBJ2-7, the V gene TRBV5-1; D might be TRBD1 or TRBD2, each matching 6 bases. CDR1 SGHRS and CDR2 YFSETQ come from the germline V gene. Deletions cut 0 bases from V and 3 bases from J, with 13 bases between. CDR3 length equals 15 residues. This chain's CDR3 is CASSLVGGLDYEQYF. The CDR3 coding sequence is TGCGCCAGCAGCTTGGTTGGGGGGCTTGACTACGAGCAGTACTTC.

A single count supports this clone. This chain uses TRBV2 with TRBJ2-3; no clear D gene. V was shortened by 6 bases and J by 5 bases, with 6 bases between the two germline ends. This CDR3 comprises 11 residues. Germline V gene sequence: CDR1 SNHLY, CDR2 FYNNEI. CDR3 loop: CASRYEDTQYF. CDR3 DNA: TGTGCCAGCAGGTACGAAGATACGCAGTATTTT.

In DNA, the CDR3 is TGCGCCAGCAGCCAAGGACTAGCGAGGGGGAATGAGCAGTTCTTC. It translates to CASSQGLARGNEQFF. V gene TRBV4-1 combines with J gene TRBJ2-1; 8 bases align to TRBD2. This CDR3 has 15 amino acids. J lost 7 bases, V lost 1 base, and 6 bases had no gene match. From germline, CDR1 is MGHRA and CDR2 YSYEKL.

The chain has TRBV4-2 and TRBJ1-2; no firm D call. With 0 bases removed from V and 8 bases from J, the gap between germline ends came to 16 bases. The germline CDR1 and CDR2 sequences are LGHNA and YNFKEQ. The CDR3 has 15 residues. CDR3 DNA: TGTGCCAGCAGCCAAGATCGGGCGGGCGGTGCGGGCTACACCTTC. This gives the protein CASSQDRAGGAGYTF.

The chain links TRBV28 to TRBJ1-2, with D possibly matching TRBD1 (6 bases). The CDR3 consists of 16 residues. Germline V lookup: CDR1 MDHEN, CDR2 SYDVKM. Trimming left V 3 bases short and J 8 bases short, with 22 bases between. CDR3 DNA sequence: TGTGCCAGCAGTTTTAGGCCGATTACAGGGAGGGTCGGCTACACCTTC. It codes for CASSFRPITGRVGYTF.

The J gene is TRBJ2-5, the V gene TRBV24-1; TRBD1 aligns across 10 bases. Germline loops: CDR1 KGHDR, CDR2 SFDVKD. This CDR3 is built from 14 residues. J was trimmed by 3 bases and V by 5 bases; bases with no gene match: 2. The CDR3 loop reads CATSGTGGKETQYF. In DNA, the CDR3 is TGTGCCACCAGTGGGACAGGGGGAAAAGAGACCCAGTACTTC.

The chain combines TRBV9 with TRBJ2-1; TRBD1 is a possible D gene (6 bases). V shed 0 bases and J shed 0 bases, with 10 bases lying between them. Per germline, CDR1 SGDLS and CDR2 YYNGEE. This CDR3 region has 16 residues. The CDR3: CASSVVGQSSYNEQFF. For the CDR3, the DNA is TGTGCCAGCAGCGTAGTAGGACAGAGCTCCTACAATGAGCAGTTCTTC. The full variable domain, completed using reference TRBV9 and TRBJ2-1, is DSGVTQTPKHLITATGQRVTLRCSPRSGDLSVYWYQQSLDQGLQFLIQYYNGEERAKGNILERFSAQQFPDLHSELNLSSLELGDSALYFCASSVVGQSSYNEQFFGPGTRLTVL.

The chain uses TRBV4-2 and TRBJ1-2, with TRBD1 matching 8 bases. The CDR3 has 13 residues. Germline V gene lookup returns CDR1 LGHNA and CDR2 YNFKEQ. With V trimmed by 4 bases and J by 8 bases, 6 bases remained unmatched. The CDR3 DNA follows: TGTGCCAGCAGCCGGGGGACAGGCCTGGGCTACACCTTC. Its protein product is CASSRGTGLGYTF.

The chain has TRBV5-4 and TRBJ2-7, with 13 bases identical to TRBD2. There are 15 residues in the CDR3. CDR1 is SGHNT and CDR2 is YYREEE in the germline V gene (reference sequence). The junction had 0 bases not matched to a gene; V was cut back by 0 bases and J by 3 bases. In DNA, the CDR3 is TGTGCCAGCAGCTTGGGGACTAGCGGGAGCTACGAGCAGTACTTC. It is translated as CASSLGTSGSYEQYF.

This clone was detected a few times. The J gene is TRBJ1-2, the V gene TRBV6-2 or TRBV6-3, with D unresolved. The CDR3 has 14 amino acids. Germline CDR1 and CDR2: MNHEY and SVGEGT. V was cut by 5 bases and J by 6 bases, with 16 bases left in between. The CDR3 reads CASSRPAVTNGYTF. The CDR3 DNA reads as TGTGCCAGCAGTCGCCCGGCAGTAACTAATGGCTACACCTTC.

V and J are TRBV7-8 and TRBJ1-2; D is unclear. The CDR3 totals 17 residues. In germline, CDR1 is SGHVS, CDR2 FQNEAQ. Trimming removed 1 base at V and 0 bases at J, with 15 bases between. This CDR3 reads CASSLEERQLANYGYTF. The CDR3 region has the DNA TGTGCCAGCAGCTTAGAAGAACGGCAGTTAGCTAACTATGGCTACACCTTC.

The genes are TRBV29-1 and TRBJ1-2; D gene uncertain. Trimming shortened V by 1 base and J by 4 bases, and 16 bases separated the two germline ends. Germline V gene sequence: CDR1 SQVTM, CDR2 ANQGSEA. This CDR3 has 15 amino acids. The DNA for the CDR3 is TGCAGCGTTGAAGGTGGTGTGGGTACGGGCTATGGCTACACCTTC. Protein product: CSVEGGVGTGYGYTF.

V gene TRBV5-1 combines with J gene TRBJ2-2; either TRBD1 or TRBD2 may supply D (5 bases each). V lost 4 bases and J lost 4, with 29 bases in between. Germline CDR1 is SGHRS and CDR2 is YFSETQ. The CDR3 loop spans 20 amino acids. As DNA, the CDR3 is TGCGCCAGCAGCCCCCGGAAGGGTTGGATCGGGACCAAAGGCACCGGGGAGCTGTTTTTT. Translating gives CASSPRKGWIGTKGTGELFF.

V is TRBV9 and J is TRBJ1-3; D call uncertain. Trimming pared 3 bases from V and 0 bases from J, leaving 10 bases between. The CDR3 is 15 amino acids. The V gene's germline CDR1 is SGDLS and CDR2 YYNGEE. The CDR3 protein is CASSAGRFSGNTIYF. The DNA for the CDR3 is TGTGCCAGCAGCGCAGGACGGTTCTCTGGAAACACCATATATTTT.

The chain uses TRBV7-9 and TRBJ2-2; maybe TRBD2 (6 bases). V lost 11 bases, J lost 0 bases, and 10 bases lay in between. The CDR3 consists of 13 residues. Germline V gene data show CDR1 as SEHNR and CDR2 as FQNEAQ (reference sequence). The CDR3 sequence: CAAGSPNTGELFF. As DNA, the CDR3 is TGTGCCGCGGGGAGCCCGAACACCGGGGAGCTGTTTTTT.

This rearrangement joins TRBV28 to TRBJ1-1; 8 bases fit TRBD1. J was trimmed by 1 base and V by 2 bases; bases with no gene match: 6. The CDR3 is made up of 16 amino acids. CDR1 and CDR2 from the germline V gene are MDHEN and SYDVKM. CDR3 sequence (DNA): TGTGCCAGCAGTTTACTCCCTGGACAGGGGAACACTGAAGCTTTCTTT. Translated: CASSLLPGQGNTEAFF. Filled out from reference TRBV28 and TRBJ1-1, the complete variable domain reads DVKVTQSSRYLVKRTGEKVFLECVQDMDHENMFWYRQDPGLGLRLIYFSYDVKMKEKGDIPEGYSVSREKKERFSLILESASTNQTSMYLCASSLLPGQGNTEAFFGQGTRLTVV.

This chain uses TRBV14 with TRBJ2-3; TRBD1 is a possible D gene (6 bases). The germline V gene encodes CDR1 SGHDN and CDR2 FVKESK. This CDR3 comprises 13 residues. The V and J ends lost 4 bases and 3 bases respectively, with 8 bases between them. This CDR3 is CASSLQGTDTQYF. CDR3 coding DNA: TGTGCCAGCAGCCTCCAGGGGACAGATACGCAGTATTTT. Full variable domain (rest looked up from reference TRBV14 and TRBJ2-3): EAGVTQFPSHSVIEKGQTVTLRCDPISGHDNLYWYRRVMGKEIKFLLHFVKESKQDESGMPNNRFLAERTGGTYSTLKVQPAELEDSGVYFCASSLQGTDTQYFGPGTRLTVL.

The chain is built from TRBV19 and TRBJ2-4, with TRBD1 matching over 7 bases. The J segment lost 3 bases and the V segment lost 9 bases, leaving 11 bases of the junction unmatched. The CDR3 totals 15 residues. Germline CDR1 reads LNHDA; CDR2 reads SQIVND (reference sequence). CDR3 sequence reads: CASPDRALDKNIQYF. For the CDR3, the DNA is TGTGCCAGCCCCGACAGGGCCCTCGACAAAAACATTCAGTACTTC.

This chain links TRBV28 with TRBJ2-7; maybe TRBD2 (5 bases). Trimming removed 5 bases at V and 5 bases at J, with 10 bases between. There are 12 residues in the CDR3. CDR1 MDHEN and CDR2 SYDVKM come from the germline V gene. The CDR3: CASSPRGHEQYV. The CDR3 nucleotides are TGTGCCAGCAGTCCGAGAGGGCACGAGCAGTACGTC.

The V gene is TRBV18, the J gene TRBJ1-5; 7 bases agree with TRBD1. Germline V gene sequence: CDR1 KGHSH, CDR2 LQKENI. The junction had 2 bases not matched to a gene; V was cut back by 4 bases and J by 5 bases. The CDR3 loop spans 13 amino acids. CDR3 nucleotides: TGTGCCAGCTCACTCGACAGGGATCAGCCCCAGCATTTT. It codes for CASSLDRDQPQHF.

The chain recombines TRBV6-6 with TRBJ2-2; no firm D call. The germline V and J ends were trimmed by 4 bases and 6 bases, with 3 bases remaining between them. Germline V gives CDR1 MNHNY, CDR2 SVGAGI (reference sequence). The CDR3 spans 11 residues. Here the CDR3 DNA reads TGTGCCAGCAGTTCCGCCGGGGAGCTGTTTTTT. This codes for CASSSAGELFF.

The CDR3 protein is CASSLEVRGRNYGYTF. The CDR3 DNA reads as TGTGCCAGCAGCTTAGAAGTGAGGGGGCGGAACTATGGCTACACCTTC. V gene TRBV7-2 combines with J gene TRBJ1-2; 7 bases align to TRBD1. The V gene end was trimmed by 1 base and the J gene end by 2 bases; junction bases not matched to a gene: 7. The germline CDR1 and CDR2 sequences are SGHTA and FQGNSA. There are 16 residues in the CDR3.

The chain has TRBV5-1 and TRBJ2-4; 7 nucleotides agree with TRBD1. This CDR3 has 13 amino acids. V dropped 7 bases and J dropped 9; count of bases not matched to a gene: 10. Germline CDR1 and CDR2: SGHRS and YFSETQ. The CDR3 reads CASSITGVGIQYF. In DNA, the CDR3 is TGCGCCAGCTCCATTACAGGGGTCGGCATTCAGTACTTC.

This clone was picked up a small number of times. CDR3 residues: CASSLLDIRTDTQYF. In nucleotides, the CDR3 is TGCGCCAGCAGCCTTTTAGACATACGCACAGATACGCAGTATTTT. The chain couples TRBV5-1 to TRBJ2-3; D is uncertain. Germline CDR1 reads SGHRS; CDR2 reads YFSETQ. The CDR3 is 15 residues long. V was cut by 4 bases and J by 1 base, with 13 bases left in between.

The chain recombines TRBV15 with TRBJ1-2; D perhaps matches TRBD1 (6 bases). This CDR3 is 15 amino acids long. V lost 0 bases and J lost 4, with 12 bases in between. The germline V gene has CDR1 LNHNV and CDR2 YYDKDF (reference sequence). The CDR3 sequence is CATSREHRVSYGYTF. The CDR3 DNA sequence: TGTGCCACCAGCAGAGAGCACAGGGTGAGCTATGGCTACACCTTC.

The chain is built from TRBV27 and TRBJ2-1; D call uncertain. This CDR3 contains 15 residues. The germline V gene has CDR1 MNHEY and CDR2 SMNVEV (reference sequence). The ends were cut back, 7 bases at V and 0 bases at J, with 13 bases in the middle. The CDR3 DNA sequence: TGTGCCAGCAAGAAAAGCGTTCCCTCCTACAATGAGCAGTTCTTC. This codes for CASKKSVPSYNEQFF.